These 26 T cell receptor beta chains originate from one sample sequenced in a study of cytomegalovirus exposure and HLA in healthy donors. Both 60 Vbeta primers and 13 Jbeta primers went into the PCR. Method: immunoSEQ multiplex PCR; TCRdb's copy keeps in-frame clones and lacks some. The table lists roughly 53,000 clones. The specimen was PBMCs. Receptors originate from a man younger than 35 in good health and CMV-seropositive.

The chain has TRBV4-1 and TRBJ1-1; 8 bases fit TRBD1. The CDR3 covers 15 residues. With V trimmed by 2 bases and J by 10 bases, 12 bases remained unmatched. Germline CDR1 reads MGHRA; CDR2 reads YSYEKL. In DNA form, the CDR3 reads TGCGCCAGCAGCCAAATCGGGCAGGGGGCTTCCCGAGCTTTCTTT. Amino acids: CASSQIGQGASRAFF.

The J gene is TRBJ2-7, the V gene TRBV5-1; 13 bases fit TRBD2. Per the germline V gene, CDR1 is SGHRS and CDR2 is YFSETQ. Germline trimming cut 3 bases from V and 1 base from J; bases unmatched to any gene: 1. The CDR3 covers 15 residues. CDR3 loop: CASSSTSGRSYEQYF. CDR3 nucleotides: TGCGCCAGCAGCTCGACTAGCGGGAGGTCCTACGAGCAGTACTTC. Together with reference TRBV5-1 and TRBJ2-7, the CDR3 gives the full variable domain: KAGVTQTPRYLIKTRGQQVTLSCSPISGHRSVSWYQQTPGQGLQFLFEYFSETQRNKGNFPGRFSGRQFSNSRSEMNVSTLELGDSALYLCASSSTSGRSYEQYFGPGTRLTVT.

The CDR3 protein is CASSLTGSTTPLHF. CDR3 DNA sequence: TGTGCCAGCAGTCTGACAGGGAGCACTACACCCCTCCACTTT. V and J are TRBV6-1 and TRBJ1-6, with 7 bases fitting TRBD1. CDR1 is MNHNS and CDR2 is SASEGT in the germline V gene. With 5 bases clipped from V and 11 bases from J, the junction kept 9 bases outside the gene matches. This CDR3 has 14 amino acids.

The chain is built from TRBV28 and TRBJ1-5; D possibly corresponds to TRBD1 (6 bases). Trimming left V 7 bases short and J 7 bases short, with 20 bases between. The CDR3 length is 15 residues. Germline V CDR1 and CDR2: MDHEN, SYDVKM. CDR3 nucleotides: TGTGCCAGCACACCGACGCGGGGGGCTCTACAGCCCCAGCATTTT. This translates into CASTPTRGALQPQHF.

This clone is large by frequency. The chain combines TRBV2 with TRBJ2-6; D is unclear. CDR3 size: 14 residues. Looked up from germline, CDR1 is SNHLY and CDR2 is FYNNEI. Trimming removed 9 bases at V and 0 bases at J, with 9 bases between. In nucleotides, the CDR3 is TGTGCCAGGCAATCGGGCTCTGGGGCCAACGTCCTGACTTTC. This encodes CARQSGSGANVLTF.

The chain has TRBV11-2 and TRBJ2-7; 8 bases agree with TRBD1. Germline V gene lookup returns CDR1 SGHAT and CDR2 FQNNGV. The junction had 2 bases not matched to a gene; V was cut back by 5 bases and J by 5 bases. This CDR3 comprises 12 residues. This CDR3 is CASSRQGHEQYF. CDR3 sequence (DNA): TGTGCCAGCAGCCGACAGGGGCACGAGCAGTACTTC.

V is TRBV27 and J is TRBJ2-1; D might be TRBD2 (6 bases). This CDR3 is 16 amino acids long. V was shortened by 4 bases and J by 4 bases, with 17 bases between the two germline ends. CDR1 and CDR2 from the germline V gene are MNHEY and SMNVEV (reference sequence). This CDR3 is CASSSPGLWGYNEQFF. The CDR3 DNA reads as TGTGCCAGCAGTTCCCCGGGACTCTGGGGGTACAATGAGCAGTTCTTC.

This rearrangement joins TRBV6-1 to TRBJ1-1; D is ambiguous. Trimming removed 6 bases at V and 4 bases at J, with 9 bases between. There are 12 residues in the CDR3. Germline values: CDR1 MNHNS, CDR2 SASEGT. CDR3 sequence (DNA): TGTGCCAGCAGGGGAGAGGGCACTGAAGCTTTCTTT. As protein: CASRGEGTEAFF.

The chain combines TRBV6-4 with TRBJ2-3; D is perhaps TRBD2 (6 bases). The CDR3 is made up of 13 amino acids. Germline V gene sequence: CDR1 MRHNA, CDR2 SNTAGT. V was cut by 5 bases and J by 6 bases, with 12 bases left in between. This chain's CDR3 is CASSPGLTDTQYF. The CDR3 region has the DNA TGTGCCAGCAGTCCCGGACTAACCGATACGCAGTATTTT.

A note on this clone: One junction end does not reproduce the germline sequence, and a read error may be involved. The V call is TRBV9, the J call TRBJ2-7; the match to TRBD2 covers 11 bases. The CDR3 is made up of 14 amino acids. Germline V lookup: CDR1 SGDLS, CDR2 YYNGEE. CDR3 coding DNA: TGTGCCAGCAGCGTAACTAGCGGGAGCTACGAGCAGCACTTC. It is translated as CASSVTSGSYEQHF.

The chain combines TRBV4-2 with TRBJ1-4; perhaps TRBD1 as D (6 bases). The CDR3 loop spans 13 amino acids. CDR1 and CDR2 from the germline V gene are LGHNA and YNFKEQ. V was shortened by 0 bases and J by 8 bases, with 7 bases between the two germline ends. CDR3 nucleotide sequence: TGTGCCAGCAGCCAAGACAGGGGCGAAAAACTGTTTTTT. Its translation is CASSQDRGEKLFF.

This sequence joins TRBV5-6 and TRBJ2-1; D is unresolved. Germline-derived CDR1 and CDR2 are SGHDT and YYEEEE. The CDR3 has 15 amino acids. The ends were cut back, 0 bases at V and 1 base at J, with 8 bases in the middle. The CDR3 DNA reads as TGTGCCAGCAGCTTGGAGATACAATCCTACAATGAGCAGTTCTTC. Translation: CASSLEIQSYNEQFF.

The rearrangement joins TRBV29-1 to TRBJ2-2, with 9 bases fitting TRBD2. CDR1 SQVTM and CDR2 ANQGSEA come from the germline V gene. V trimming: 7 bases; J trimming: 5 bases; junction bases outside the gene matches: 8. The CDR3 length is 14 residues. The CDR3 DNA sequence: TGCAGCGCCCGAGCGGGAGGCGTTACCGGGGAGCTGTTTTTT. Translating it yields CSARAGGVTGELFF.

The V call is TRBV11-2, the J call TRBJ2-7; 12 nucleotides agree with TRBD2. The CDR3 runs 16 residues. V lost 4 bases, J lost 3 bases, and 7 bases stayed unmatched. In germline, CDR1 is SGHAT, CDR2 FQNNGV. The CDR3: CASSSPTSGSRYEQYF. CDR3 in DNA: TGTGCCAGCAGCTCCCCGACTAGCGGGAGTCGCTACGAGCAGTACTTC. Filled out from reference TRBV11-2 and TRBJ2-7, the complete variable domain reads EAGVAQSPRYKIIEKRQSVAFWCNPISGHATLYWYQQILGQGPKLLIQFQNNGVVDDSQLPKDRFSAERLKGVDSTLKIQPAKLEDSAVYLCASSSPTSGSRYEQYFGPGTRLTVT.

This chain uses TRBV28 with TRBJ1-6; 8 positions match TRBD1. From germline, CDR1 is MDHEN and CDR2 SYDVKM. The CDR3 covers 15 residues. Trimming took 5 bases from V and 10 from J; bases not matched to a gene: 10. The CDR3 loop reads CASSTSGQGRSPLHF. The CDR3 DNA reads as TGTGCCAGCAGTACATCCGGACAGGGTCGATCACCCCTCCACTTT.

Turning to this clone: The identical CDR3 is also encoded by other nucleotide sequences in the sample. The rearrangement links TRBV7-9 to TRBJ1-3, with a possible D match to TRBD1 (5 bases). Germline V gives CDR1 SEHNR, CDR2 FQNEAQ (reference sequence). Trimming removed 3 bases at V and 3 bases at J, with 9 bases between. CDR3 length: 14 residues. The DNA for the CDR3 is TGTGCCAGCAGCTTGGGGGGAAGTGGAAACACCATATATTTT. It codes for CASSLGGSGNTIYF.

V usage is TRBV10-3 and J usage is TRBJ2-7; 9 nucleotides align to TRBD1. CDR3 length: 13 residues. With 6 bases clipped from V and 1 base from J, the junction kept 1 base outside the gene matches. The V gene's germline CDR1 is ENHRY and CDR2 SYGVKD. The CDR3 region is CAIRGTGSYEQYF. The CDR3 bases are TGTGCCATCAGGGGGACAGGGTCCTACGAGCAGTACTTC.

This sequence joins TRBV4-2 and TRBJ2-3; possible D gene TRBD2, 6 bases. The germline V gene encodes CDR1 LGHNA and CDR2 YNFKEQ. Deletions cut 4 bases from V and 2 bases from J, with 13 bases between. The CDR3 runs 15 residues. CDR3 residues: CASSRQLASTDTQYF. The CDR3 DNA reads as TGTGCCAGCAGCCGACAACTAGCTTCCACAGATACGCAGTATTTT.

DNA of the CDR3: TGTGCCAGATCCCCAGGGGCCACCTCTGGGGCCAACGTCCTGACTTTC. It yields the protein CARSPGATSGANVLTF. The chain employs TRBV2 and TRBJ2-6, with a weak D call TRBD1 (6 bases). V was trimmed by 9 bases and J by 0 bases, leaving 15 bases between them. The CDR3 runs to 16 residues. Germline V gene data show CDR1 as SNHLY and CDR2 as FYNNEI.

The chain employs TRBV9 and TRBJ2-1, with 12 bases fitting TRBD2. Germline V gene data show CDR1 as SGDLS and CDR2 as YYNGEE. J gave up 5 bases and V 2 bases, and 5 bases lay outside the gene matches. This CDR3 region has 16 residues. CDR3 DNA sequence: TGTGCCAGCAGCGTGGGACTAGCGGGTATAAACAATGAGCAGTTCTTC. Translation gives CASSVGLAGINNEQFF.

The chain recombines TRBV27 with TRBJ2-3, with 7 bases that match TRBD1. CDR1 MNHEY and CDR2 SMNVEV come from the germline V gene (reference sequence). V trimming: 5 bases; J trimming: 5 bases; junction bases outside the gene matches: 16. The CDR3 is 17 residues long. The CDR3, as DNA: TGTGCCAGCAGTCTTCGGACAGGACAAACTCCCAAAGATACGCAGTATTTT. Protein sequence: CASSLRTGQTPKDTQYF.

This chain joins TRBV4-1 and TRBJ2-1; no clear D. The CDR3 sequence is 16 residues long. With 0 bases removed from V and 3 bases from J, the gap between germline ends came to 12 bases. Germline values: CDR1 MGHRA, CDR2 YSYEKL. CDR3 sequence reads: CASSQEIDSYYNEQFF. In DNA, the CDR3 is TGCGCCAGCAGCCAAGAAATTGATAGTTACTACAATGAGCAGTTCTTC.

The rearrangement links TRBV9 to TRBJ2-1; weak D call: TRBD2 (6 bases). CDR3 length: 15 amino acids. CDR1 is SGDLS and CDR2 is YYNGEE in the germline V gene. V was shortened by 4 bases and J by 6 bases, with 17 bases between the two germline ends. The CDR3 region is CASSRRPGEGNEQFF. Written as DNA, the CDR3 is TGTGCCAGCAGCAGAAGACCGGGAGAGGGCAATGAGCAGTTCTTC.

The chain joins TRBV7-6 to TRBJ2-7, with TRBD1 matching 8 bases. CDR3 length: 13 amino acids. With 3 bases clipped from V and 5 bases from J, the junction kept 3 bases outside the gene matches. Germline values: CDR1 SGHVS, CDR2 FNYEAQ. CDR3 nucleotides: TGTGCCAGCAGCTTGACAGGGGCACACGAGCAGTACTTC. It encodes CASSLTGAHEQYF.

V is TRBV5-1 and J is TRBJ2-7; tentatively, D is TRBD2 (6 bases). The CDR3 sequence is 14 residues long. Trimming took off 4 bases at V and 3 bases at J, with 14 bases between the two ends. Germline V gene lookup returns CDR1 SGHRS and CDR2 YFSETQ. CDR3 residues: CASSAGTDSYEQYF. The CDR3 DNA follows: TGCGCCAGCAGCGCGGGGACGGATAGCTACGAGCAGTACTTC. The entire variable domain, with the rest obtained from reference TRBV5-1 and TRBJ2-7, is as follows: KAGVTQTPRYLIKTRGQQVTLSCSPISGHRSVSWYQQTPGQGLQFLFEYFSETQRNKGNFPGRFSGRQFSNSRSEMNVSTLELGDSALYLCASSAGTDSYEQYFGPGTRLTVT.

This chain joins TRBV29-1 and TRBJ1-1; 10 bases are shared with TRBD1. Germline lookup yields CDR1 SQVTM and CDR2 ANQGSEA. The CDR3 spans 13 residues. Trimming cost V 4 bases and J 2 bases; bases outside gene matches: 1. DNA of the CDR3: TGCAGCGTTGGGACAGGGGGTAACACTGAAGCTTTCTTT. Its protein product is CSVGTGGNTEAFF.